The rows below give T cell receptor beta chains drawn from one sample of a study of cytomegalovirus exposure and HLA in healthy donors. TCRdb's table, derived via immunoSEQ multiplex PCR, lists solely in-frame clones and lacks some. The sample yields approximately 190,000 clones, approximately 78% seen once. Material: PBMCs. These receptors all stem from a woman aged 18-29 years in good health and CMV-seronegative. The CDR3 runs from the conserved cysteine through the conserved F or W. The D gene is left open where the match is weak. The listing skips clone size in some rows; elsewhere it reads once, few, many or a size class.

TRBJ2-7,TRBV29-1,NA,14,TRBD1,CSVTLALQGSERYF,TGCAGCGTCACACTGGCCCTACAGGGGTCGGAAAGGTACTTC
TRBJ2-2,TRBV6-5,NA,15,NA,CASSYSHPNTGELFF,TGTGCCAGCAGTTACTCACACCCCAACACCGGGGAGCTGTTTTTT
TRBJ2-3,TRBV30,NA,14,NA,CAFLQGTSTDTQYF,TGTGCCTTCCTACAGGGCACTAGCACAGATACGCAGTATTTT
TRBJ2-7,TRBV6-6,NA,16,NA,CASSYPQFQGRGEQYF,TGTGCCAGCAGTTACCCACAGTTCCAGGGGCGAGGCGAGCAGTACTTC
TRBJ1-1,TRBV5-4,NA,14,NA,CCGGQEGMNTEAFF,TGCTGCGGGGGTCAGGAGGGCATGAACACTGAAGCTTTCTTT
TRBJ1-1,TRBV18,NA,16,NA,CASSPRGQVPNTEAFF,TGTGCCAGCTCACCACGGGGGCAGGTCCCAAACACTGAAGCTTTCTTT
TRBJ2-2,TRBV21-1,NA,18,NA,CASSKGDREIPNTGELFF,TGTGCCAGCAGCAAAGGGGACAGGGAGATTCCGAACACCGGGGAGCTGTTTTTT
TRBJ2-3,TRBV7-9,NA,16,TRBD1,CASSLGDRGLQDTQYF,TGTGCCAGCAGCTTAGGAGACAGGGGGCTGCAAGATACGCAGTATTTT
TRBJ1-5,TRBV11-2,NA,17,NA,CASSVGQEQGIYQPQHF,TGTGCCAGCTCAGTGGGCCAAGAACAGGGAATTTATCAGCCCCAGCATTTT
TRBJ1-4,TRBV28,few,15,TRBD1,CASGTGGPEREKLFF,TGTGCCAGCGGGACAGGGGGACCCGAACGGGAAAAACTGTTTTTT
TRBJ1-2,TRBV5-5,NA,15,NA,CASSFADGQNYGYTF,TGTGCCAGCAGCTTCGCCGACGGACAGAACTATGGCTACACCTTC
TRBJ2-7,TRBV6-5,NA,16,TRBD1,CASSFGTVDDSYEQYF,TGTGCCAGCAGTTTCGGGACAGTAGATGACTCCTACGAGCAGTACTTC
TRBJ2-1,TRBV7-2,NA,17,TRBD2,CASSSKGLAGVYNEQFF,TGTGCCAGCAGCTCAAAAGGACTAGCGGGAGTATACAATGAGCAGTTCTTC
TRBJ2-2,TRBV4-1,NA,16,NA,CASSQVGGPLTGELFF,TGCGCCAGCAGCCAAGTCGGGGGGCCTTTGACCGGGGAGCTGTTTTTT
TRBJ1-5,TRBV28,NA,15,NA,CASSTRRIRNQPQHF,TGTGCCAGCAGCACCCGGCGGATTCGCAATCAGCCCCAGCATTTT
TRBJ2-7,TRBV5-1,NA,14,NA,CASSSAGLSYEQYF,TGCGCCAGCAGCTCGGCAGGGCTTTCCTACGAGCAGTACTTC
TRBJ2-1,TRBV7-9,NA,16,TRBD1,CASSGGPGQVRNEQFF,TGTGCCAGCAGCGGAGGTCCGGGACAGGTTAGGAATGAGCAGTTCTTC